This TCR beta chain derives from a study of CD8 T cells in ankylosing spondylitis. Findings of the study overall: Relatively rare in peripheral blood, disease-linked clones were also CD8+. Clones linked to disease were reported to show significant enrichment in matched ankylosing spondylitis synovial fluid. Prior literature has documented some motif variants in synovial fluid and blood from reactive arthritis. A TCR beta motif of roughly 8 highly homologous variants seemed to mark ankylosing spondylitis blood.

This clonotype has just a few counts. Its antigen is not known. As the method for making TCR beta libraries, quantitative 5'-RACE with molecular barcodes was used. Each CDR3 protein is one row after TCRdb ran MiXCR on the 5' RACE reads. In the table there are about 750,000 distinct CDR3 sequences, roughly 20% of which are singletons. This sequence originates from a male donor with ankylosing spondylitis. Sequencing input: blood, either unsorted or a sorted T cell fraction (not recorded which).

The CDR3 reads CASSETGGSTDTQYF. The CDR3 region has the DNA TGTGCCAGCAGCGAGACAGGGGGGAGCACAGATACGCAGTATTTT. V gene TRBV6-4 combines with J gene TRBJ2-3; 9 bases are a match to TRBD1. This CDR3 is built from 15 residues. The V gene's germline CDR1 is MRHNA and CDR2 SNTAGT. V trimming: 6 bases; J trimming: 0 bases; junction bases outside the gene matches: 4.